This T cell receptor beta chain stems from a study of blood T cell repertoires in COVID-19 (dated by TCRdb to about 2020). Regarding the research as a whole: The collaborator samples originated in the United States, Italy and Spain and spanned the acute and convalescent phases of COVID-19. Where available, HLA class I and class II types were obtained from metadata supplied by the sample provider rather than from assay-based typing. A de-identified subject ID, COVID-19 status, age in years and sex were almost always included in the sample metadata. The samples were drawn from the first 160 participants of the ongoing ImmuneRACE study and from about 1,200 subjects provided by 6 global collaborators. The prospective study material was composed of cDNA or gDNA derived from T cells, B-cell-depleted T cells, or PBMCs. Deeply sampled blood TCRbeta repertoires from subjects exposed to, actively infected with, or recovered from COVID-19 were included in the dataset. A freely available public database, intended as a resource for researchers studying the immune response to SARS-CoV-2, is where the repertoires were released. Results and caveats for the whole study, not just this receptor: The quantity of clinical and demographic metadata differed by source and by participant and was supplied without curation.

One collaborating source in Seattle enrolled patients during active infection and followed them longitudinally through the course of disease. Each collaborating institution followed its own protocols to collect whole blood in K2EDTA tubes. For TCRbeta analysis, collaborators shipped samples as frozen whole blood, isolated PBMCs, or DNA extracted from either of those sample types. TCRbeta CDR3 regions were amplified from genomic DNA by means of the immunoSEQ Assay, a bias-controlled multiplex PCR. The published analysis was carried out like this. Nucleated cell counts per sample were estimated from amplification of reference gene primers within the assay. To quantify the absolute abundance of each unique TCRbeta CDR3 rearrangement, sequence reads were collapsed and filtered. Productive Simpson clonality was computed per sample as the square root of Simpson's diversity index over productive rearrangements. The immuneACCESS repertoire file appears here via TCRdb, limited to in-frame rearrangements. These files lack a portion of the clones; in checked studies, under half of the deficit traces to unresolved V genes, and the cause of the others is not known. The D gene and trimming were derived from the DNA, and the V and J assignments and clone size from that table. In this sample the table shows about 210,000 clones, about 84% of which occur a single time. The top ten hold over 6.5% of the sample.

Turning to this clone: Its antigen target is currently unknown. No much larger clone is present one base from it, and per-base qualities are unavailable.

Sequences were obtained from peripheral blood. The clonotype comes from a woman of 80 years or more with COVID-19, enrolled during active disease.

The DNA reads TGTGCCAGCAGCTCGGGGGGACAGGGGACCTACGAGCAGTACTTC. It specifies CASSSGGQGTYEQYF. The sequence joins TRBV5-4 to TRBJ2-7, and 10 bases in between align with TRBD1. V lost 3 bases and J lost 2 bases, and the count of bases not matched to a germline gene is 5. The CDR3 goes from the cysteine to the phenylalanine over 15 residues. The entry retains the CDR3 DNA only, 45 bases that are in frame from base 1. CDR1 and CDR2 are drawn from the germline V gene (reference sequence): SGHNT, YYREEE.